This TCR beta chain was captured in a study of cytomegalovirus exposure and HLA in healthy donors. Study-wide points: Highest at DRB1 and lowest at HLA-C, TCR association rates differed among HLA loci in a later analysis. The study reported that TCR beta sequences accurately predicted HLA-A and HLA-B alleles in most subjects.

Germline loops: CDR1 LNHDA, CDR2 SQIVND (reference sequence). The germline V and J ends were trimmed by 0 bases and 0 bases, with 9 bases remaining between them. This CDR3 region has 15 residues. Concerning this clone: The antigen is undetermined.

Both 60 Vbeta primers and 13 Jbeta primers went into the PCR. Produced via immunoSEQ multiplex PCR; TCRdb's table is partial and in-frame only. There are around 150,000 clones in the sample; roughly 70% occur only once, and 1.5% to 2% lies in the top ten. All the people who gave samples were healthy bone marrow donors. Nominal health characterized the donors when sampled, though unrecorded immune exposures were likely. Sequencing was done on a sample of PBMCs. The chain combines TRBV19 with TRBJ2-7; perhaps TRBD2 as D (6 bases). This receptor was taken from a human donor in good health. In DNA, the CDR3 is TGTGCCAGTAGTATAGAGAGGGGACTCTCCTACGAGCAGTACTTC. Protein: CASSIERGLSYEQYF.